This TCR beta chain was obtained from a study of a mutant IDH1 vaccine in newly diagnosed glioma. Study-level information: Antecedent treatment encompassed radiotherapy, temozolomide, or their combination; the majority received both. Findings and caveats of the study: Seemingly, top peripheral T cell clonotype changes bore no relation to pseudoprogression.

The time point was: baseline, week 1 (first vaccination visit). The treatment: pre-vaccination baseline after standard-of-care therapy. Those who donated had recent WHO grade 3 or 4 IDH1-mutant, ATRX-lost astrocytomas. The CDR3 length is 14 residues. Per germline, CDR1 LNHDA and CDR2 SQIVND (reference sequence). V gave up 3 bases and J gave up 8 bases; unmatched junction bases: 7. Details on this clone: The antigen remains undetermined.

This table comes from immunoSEQ multiplex PCR, and its TCRdb copy is limited to in-frame clones, with some not included. The sample consists of about 36,000 clones, roughly 78% of them appearing once. V usage is TRBV19 and J usage is TRBJ2-1, with 7 bases that match TRBD2. The source is a man aged 35 to 55 with glioma. Some clones in this sample may be carry-over from other donors' samples. The sequencing used PBMCs, collected from a glioma patient treated with radiotherapy, temozolomide or both. The CDR3 loop is CASSILAGRDEQFF. The CDR3, as DNA: TGTGCCAGTAGTATCTTGGCGGGGAGGGATGAGCAGTTCTTC.